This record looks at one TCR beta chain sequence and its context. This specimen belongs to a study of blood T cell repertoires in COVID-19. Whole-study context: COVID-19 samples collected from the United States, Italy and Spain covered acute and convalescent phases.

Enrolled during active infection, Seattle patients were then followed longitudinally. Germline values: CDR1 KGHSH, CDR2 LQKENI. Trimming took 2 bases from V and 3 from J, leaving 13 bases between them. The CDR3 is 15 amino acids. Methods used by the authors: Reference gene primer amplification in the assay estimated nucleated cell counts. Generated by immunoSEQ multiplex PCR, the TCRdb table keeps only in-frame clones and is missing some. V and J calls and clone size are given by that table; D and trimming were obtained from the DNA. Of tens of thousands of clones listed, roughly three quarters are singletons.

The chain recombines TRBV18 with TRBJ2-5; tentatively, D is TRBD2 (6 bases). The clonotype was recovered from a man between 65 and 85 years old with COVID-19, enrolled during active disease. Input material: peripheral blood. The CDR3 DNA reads TGTGCCAGCTCACCAACCGGGACTCAAAAAGAGACCCAGTACTTC. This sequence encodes CASSPTGTQKETQYF.